This T cell receptor (beta chain) was captured by sequencing in a study of OX40 agonist ivuxolimab in advanced cancers. Study overall: Participants could have had prior anti-PD-1, anti-PD-L1 or anti-CTLA-4 therapy, and around 40% had some.

This table comes from immunoSEQ multiplex PCR, and its TCRdb copy is limited to in-frame clones, with some not included. The data show roughly 21,000 clones, more than 75% seen once. The germline V gene encodes CDR1 MNHEY and CDR2 SVGAGI. The CDR3 is made up of 12 amino acids. The V segment lost 8 bases and the J segment 6 bases; nucleotides outside the gene matches: 3. The sequencing here drew on CD4+ or CD8+ T cells sorted from blood, taken in a trial of the OX40 agonist ivuxolimab. The receptor was isolated from an adult with an advanced solid tumor such as melanoma, head and neck, liver or kidney cancer. The J gene is TRBJ2-2, the V gene TRBV6-5, with 7 bases lining up with TRBD2. CDR3 protein: CASVAGAGELFF. The CDR3, as DNA: TGTGCCAGCGTCGCGGGGGCCGGGGAGCTGTTTTTT.